This TCR beta chain stems from a study of cytomegalovirus exposure and HLA in healthy donors. Vbeta (60) and Jbeta (13) primers were used in the PCR. The data were produced by immunoSEQ multiplex PCR, yet TCRdb's version contains in-frame clones alone and is incomplete. The sample shows approximately 90,000 clones, approximately 76% of them seen only once. The CDR3 is made up of 14 amino acids. CDR1 MNHEY and CDR2 SVGAGI come from the germline V gene. The J segment lost 9 bases and the V segment lost 6 bases, leaving 7 bases of the junction unmatched. Healthy donors of bone marrow made up the group. The sample comprised PBMCs. The sequence derives from a male donor in good health and CMV-seronegative. The V and J genes are TRBV6-5 and TRBJ1-6; 8 positions agree with TRBD1. The CDR3: CASRTGGMGSPLHF. In nucleotides, the CDR3 is TGTGCCAGCAGAACAGGGGGTATGGGTTCACCCCTCCACTTT.